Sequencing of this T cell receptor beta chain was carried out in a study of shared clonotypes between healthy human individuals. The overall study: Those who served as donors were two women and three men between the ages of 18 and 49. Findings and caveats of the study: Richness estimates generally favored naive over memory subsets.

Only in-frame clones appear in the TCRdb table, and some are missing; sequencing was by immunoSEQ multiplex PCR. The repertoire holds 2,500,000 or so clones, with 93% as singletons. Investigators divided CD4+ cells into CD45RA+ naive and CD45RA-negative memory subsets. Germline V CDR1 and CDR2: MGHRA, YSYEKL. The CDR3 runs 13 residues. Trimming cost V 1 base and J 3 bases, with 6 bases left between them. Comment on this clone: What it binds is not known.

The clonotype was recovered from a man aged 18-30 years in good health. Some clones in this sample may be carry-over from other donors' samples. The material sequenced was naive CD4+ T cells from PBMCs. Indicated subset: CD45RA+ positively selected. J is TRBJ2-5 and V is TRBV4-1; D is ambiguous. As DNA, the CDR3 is TGCGCCAGCAGCCAAGCCCTCAAAGAGACCCAGTACTTC. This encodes CASSQALKETQYF.